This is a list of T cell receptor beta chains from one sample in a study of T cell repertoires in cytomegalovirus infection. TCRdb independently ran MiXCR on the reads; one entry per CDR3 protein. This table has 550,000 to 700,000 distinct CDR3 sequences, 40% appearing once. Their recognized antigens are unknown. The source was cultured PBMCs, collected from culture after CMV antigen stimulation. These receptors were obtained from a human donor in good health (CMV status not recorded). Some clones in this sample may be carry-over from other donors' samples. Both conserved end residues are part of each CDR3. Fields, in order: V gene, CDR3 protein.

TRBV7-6	CASSLAGGSRNQPQHF
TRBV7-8	CASSDLAEISTDTQYF
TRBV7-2	CASSSRISSYEQYF
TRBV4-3	CASSQASASGPAGELFF
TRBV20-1	CSATRLAGINEQFF
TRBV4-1	CASSRSGQAATNEKLFF
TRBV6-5	CASGDRDHTEAFF
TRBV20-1	CSASTAGRDNEQFF
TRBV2	CASSSRDTGHF
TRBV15	CATSSPRVVGTEAFF
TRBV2	CASKLSGGEQYF
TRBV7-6	CASSQRGVSTDNEQFF
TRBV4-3	CASSHRTSGNNEQFF
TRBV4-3	CASSQNPLVSVSGEQYF
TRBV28	CASSSQRGSAAGADTQYF
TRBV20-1	CSASLGREQYF
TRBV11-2	CASSSGVGAGRDTQYF
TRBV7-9	CASSLGQLDEAFF
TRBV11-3	CASSATTTGELFF
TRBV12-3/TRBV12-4	CASSRDNNPHEQYF
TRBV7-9	CASSSIAGSNTGELFF
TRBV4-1	CASSPRTGGAGETQYF
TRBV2	CASGLADYNEQFF
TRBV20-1	CSARDPLVEAFF
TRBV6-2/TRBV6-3	CASSYWGNQPQHF
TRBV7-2	CASSLERTGGTQYF
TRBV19	CASKGDSHEQYF
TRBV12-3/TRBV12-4	CASSSRVLAGGGEQYF
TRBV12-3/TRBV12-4	CASSLWDPEEETQYF
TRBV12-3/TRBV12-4	CASRILGNSPLHF
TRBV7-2	CASSLDPRTSSYEQYF
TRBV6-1	CASRGDTSQETQYF
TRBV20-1	CSASPGGTNNEQFF
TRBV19	CASSKGRPNTEAFF
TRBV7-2	CASSLAVGSTGAMYGYTF
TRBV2	CASSPGQGAYSQPQHF
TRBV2	CASSVGTPGEKLFF
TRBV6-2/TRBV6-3	CASGEPYNEQFF
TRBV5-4	CASSSSGSRSEQYF